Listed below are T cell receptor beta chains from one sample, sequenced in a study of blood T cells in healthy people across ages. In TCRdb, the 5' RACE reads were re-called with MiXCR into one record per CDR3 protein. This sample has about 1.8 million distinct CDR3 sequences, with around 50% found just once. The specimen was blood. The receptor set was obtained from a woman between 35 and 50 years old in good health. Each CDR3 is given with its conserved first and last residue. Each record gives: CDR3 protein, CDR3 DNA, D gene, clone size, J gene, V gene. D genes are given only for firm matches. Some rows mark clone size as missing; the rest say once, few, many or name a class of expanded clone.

CASSLRWEQETQYF	TGTGCCAGCAGTTTAAGGTGGGAACAAGAGACCCAGTACTTC	-	-	TRBJ2-5	TRBV6-5
CASSLAQQAQYF	TGTGCCAGCAGTTTAGCCCAGCAGGCCCAGTACTTC	-	-	TRBJ2-5	TRBV12-3/TRBV12-4
CASSYGLVEQFF	TGTGCCAGCAGTTACGGTCTTGTAGAGCAGTTCTTC	-	few	TRBJ2-1	TRBV6-2/TRBV6-3
CASSLPTRRYEQYF	TGTGCCAGCAGTCTCCCGACAAGGCGATACGAGCAGTACTTC	-	few	TRBJ2-7	TRBV27
CASSPGGYYEQFF	TGTGCCAGCAGCCCAGGGGGCTATTATGAGCAGTTCTTC	TRBD1	-	TRBJ2-1	TRBV9
CASSVWSDGDTQYF	TGTGCCAGCAGCGTATGGTCAGATGGAGATACGCAGTATTTT	-	-	TRBJ2-3	TRBV9
CASRVYGNEQFF	TGTGCCAGCAGGGTTTACGGCAATGAGCAGTTCTTC	-	few	TRBJ2-1	TRBV11-2
CASSLWAGIRETQYF	TGTGCCAGCAGTTTATGGGCGGGGATACGAGAGACCCAGTACTTC	-	-	TRBJ2-5	TRBV27
CASSLGGDGYGYTF	TGTGCCAGCAGCTTAGGAGGGGATGGCTATGGCTACACCTTC	-	-	TRBJ1-2	TRBV7-9
CASSKRGTASGVGTYEQYF	TGTGCCAGCAGCAAGAGGGGGACGGCTAGCGGCGTTGGGACCTACGAGCAGTACTTC	-	few	TRBJ2-7	TRBV7-9
CSAGTYNEQFF	TGCAGTGCCGGGACTTACAATGAGCAGTTCTTC	-	few	TRBJ2-1	TRBV20-1
CASSQEPPGGYNEQFF	TGCGCCAGCAGCCAAGAGCCGCCGGGGGGGTACAATGAGCAGTTCTTC	TRBD2	few	TRBJ2-1	TRBV4-3
CASSQASSGGLGQYF	TGTGCCAGCAGCCAAGCCTCAAGTGGGGGGCTGGGGCAGTACTTC	-	-	TRBJ2-4	TRBV14
CASSSPYSNEQFF	TGTGCCAGCAGCTCCCCTTACAGCAATGAGCAGTTCTTC	-	few	TRBJ2-1	TRBV5-6
CASRGSGTGKDTQYF	TGTGCCAGCAGAGGCTCCGGGACAGGGAAAGATACGCAGTATTTT	TRBD1	-	TRBJ2-3	TRBV6-5
CASSLTGGPDESGANVLTF	TGTGCCAGCAGCTTAACGGGGGGTCCAGACGAATCTGGGGCCAACGTCCTGACTTTC	TRBD2	-	TRBJ2-6	TRBV11-3
CASSNTGGPVNTEAFF	TGTGCCAGCAGCAATACAGGGGGCCCAGTAAACACTGAAGCTTTCTTT	TRBD1	-	TRBJ1-1	TRBV6-6
CASSTPVNTEAFF	TGTGCCAGCAGCACCCCGGTGAACACTGAAGCTTTCTTT	-	-	TRBJ1-1	TRBV9
CSASQGPLDYGYTF	TGCAGCGCCTCCCAGGGGCCACTAGACTATGGCTACACCTTC	-	-	TRBJ1-2	TRBV29-1
CASSYGGITDTQYF	TGTGCCAGCAGTTACGGGGGGATCACAGATACGCAGTATTTT	TRBD2	few	TRBJ2-3	TRBV2
CASSPWADSYNEQFF	TGTGCCAGCTCACCGTGGGCAGACTCCTACAATGAGCAGTTCTTC	-	few	TRBJ2-1	TRBV18
CASSLEAGRNQPQHF	TGTGCCAGCAGCTTAGAGGCAGGGCGCAATCAGCCCCAGCATTTT	-	-	TRBJ1-5	TRBV7-6
CASSPGDRSSYEQYF	TGCGCCAGCAGCCCGGGCGACAGGAGCTCCTACGAGCAGTACTTC	-	-	TRBJ2-7	TRBV5-1